The rows below give T cell receptor beta chains drawn from one sample of a study of blood T cell repertoires in COVID-19. This table comes from immunoSEQ multiplex PCR, and its TCRdb copy is limited to in-frame clones, with some not included. The data show approximately 130,000 clones, with more than 70% seen just once and 6.5% to 9.5% held by the top ten. Input material: peripheral blood. The receptors come from a human donor in a cohort sampled during active COVID-19. CDR3s include the opening cysteine and the closing phenylalanine or tryptophan. Size values are once, few and many counts, or a class for expanded clones, and some rows have none.

NA	TRBV5-4	TRBJ2-7	CASSFENSYEQYF
NA	TRBV28	TRBJ1-1	CASSPTGGGYSEAFF
NA	TRBV18	TRBJ2-7	CASSPLERGLYEQYF
NA	TRBV5-1	TRBJ2-1	CASSSTGVTLNEQFF
once	TRBV5-5	TRBJ2-7	CASSLSEGVWEQYF
few	TRBV6-5	TRBJ2-7	CASIRDSEQYF
NA	TRBV6-5	TRBJ1-1	CASSYSRAQVAFF
NA	TRBV18	TRBJ1-1	CASSSTGMNTEAFF
NA	TRBV6-6	TRBJ2-7	CASSQQGAEQYF
few	TRBV3-1/TRBV3-2	TRBJ2-7	CASSPKPGLAAYEQYF
NA	TRBV19	TRBJ2-7	CATRGSGGYEQYF
few	TRBV6-4	TRBJ1-6	CASSPTGVGSPLHF
NA	TRBV27	TRBJ2-7	CASRTGTPLTEQYF
NA	TRBV6-2/TRBV6-3	TRBJ1-5	CASSYPGQINQPQHF
NA	TRBV27	TRBJ2-7	CASMAGSGESEQYF
NA	TRBV28	TRBJ1-2	CASFTSYGYTF
few	TRBV5-1	TRBJ1-2	CASSPSSGNGYTF
NA	TRBV5-4	TRBJ2-7	CASSLGEIFGEQYF
few	TRBV5-1	TRBJ1-3	CASSDPGHPVTIYF
few	TRBV12-3/TRBV12-4	TRBJ2-1	CASKGLAYNEQFF
NA	TRBV18	TRBJ1-1	CASSTRSGLTEAFF
NA	TRBV5-1	TRBJ2-5	CASSLEGRAEETQYF
once	TRBV28	TRBJ1-4	CASSLPTELKLFF
NA	TRBV29-1	TRBJ2-7	CSVETDTSYEQYF
NA	TRBV7-9	TRBJ1-5	CASSGPGAQHF
NA	TRBV13	TRBJ2-7	CASSGGDTDSYEQYF
few	TRBV24-1	TRBJ1-5	CATSSGDQPQHF
NA	TRBV10-3	TRBJ2-5	CAISLTSDQETQYF
NA	TRBV5-6	TRBJ2-7	CASSLGRVYEQYF
NA	TRBV30	TRBJ2-7	CAWRIPPSRRSYEQYF
NA	TRBV19	TRBJ1-5	CASSIGDKASFNQPQHF
NA	TRBV24-1	TRBJ2-7	CATDLYEQYF
NA	TRBV6-6	TRBJ2-4	CASSSGYLPMDIQYF
NA	TRBV6-7	TRBJ1-6	CVQGNNSPLHF
once	TRBV19	TRBJ2-7	CASMGQGPGQFHEQYF
once	TRBV6-1	TRBJ1-1	CASSDQQGFEVWNTEAFF
few	TRBV2	TRBJ1-4	CASSEYGEEKLFF
NA	TRBV11-2	TRBJ2-5	CASSLVGAETQYF
NA	TRBV18	TRBJ2-7	CASSPRTEDEQYF
NA	TRBV4-2	TRBJ1-1	CASSQDQGMNTEAFF
NA	TRBV7-9	TRBJ1-4	CASSLGGGIEKLFF
NA	TRBV4-2	TRBJ1-4	CASSQGDRGGEKLFF
NA	TRBV19	TRBJ1-5	CASSTLSQGASNQPQHF
NA	TRBV19	TRBJ1-6	CASSPPRGNSPLHF
NA	TRBV28	TRBJ2-5	CASNILRTESTPETQYF
NA	TRBV4-1	TRBJ1-3	CASSQVFQGAGGNTIYF
NA	TRBV29-1	TRBJ1-1	CSVEGTGGRAEAFF
NA	TRBV4-1	TRBJ2-7	CASSQALFYEQYF
NA	TRBV5-1	TRBJ2-7	CASSQPEGSYEQYF
NA	TRBV15	TRBJ1-6	CATSTHTNPNSPLHF
NA	TRBV6-1	TRBJ2-7	CASSDRRPSGRSYEQYF
few	TRBV6-1	TRBJ2-7	CASSEYHFRDSAYEQYF
NA	TRBV6-6	TRBJ2-5	CASTLNQETQYF
once	TRBV27	TRBJ1-5	CASSLGQNQPQHF
NA	TRBV7-9	TRBJ2-1	CASSPRESPYNEQFF
NA	TRBV12-5	TRBJ1-5	CASGHIQGINQPQHF
NA	TRBV15	TRBJ2-4	CATSTTGGENIQYF
NA	TRBV6-4	TRBJ2-7	CASRRDSPYEQYF
NA	TRBV6-6	TRBJ2-7	CASSPGTGATYEQYF